These 14 T cell receptor beta chains were all obtained from the same sample, sequenced in a study of glioma-infiltrating T cells. Using RNA template, CDR3s of TCR alpha and beta were amplified with iRepertoire arm-PCR. TCRdb recomputed calls from the multiplex PCR reads with MiXCR, one row per CDR3 protein. The top ten clones hold around 20% of a sample with roughly 190,000 distinct CDR3 sequences, about 31% of them seen once. Sequenced sample: glioma tissue, nonneoplastic brain tissue, or PBMCs (not recorded which). These receptors came from a human donor with low-grade glioma or glioblastoma, undergoing nonglioma brain surgery, or in good health (not recorded which).

The sample holds many counts of this clonotype. The chain is built from TRBV6-1 and TRBJ1-2, with 7 bases aligning to TRBD1. There are 16 residues in the CDR3. V was pared by 6 bases and J by 1 base, with 11 bases of the junction left unmatched. The V gene's germline CDR1 is MNHNS and CDR2 SASEGT. The CDR3 region has the DNA TGTGCCAGCAGCCATAACCGGGACAGAATTAACTATGGCTACACCTTC. Translation gives CASSHNRDRINYGYTF.

This clonotype was detected many times. The rearrangement links TRBV7-9 to TRBJ2-6; D call uncertain. CDR3 length: 14 amino acids. Germline V gene sequence: CDR1 SEHNR, CDR2 FQNEAQ (reference sequence). V was trimmed by 5 bases and J by 3 bases, leaving 8 bases between them. The CDR3: CASSPARGANVLTF. The CDR3 region has the DNA TGTGCCAGCAGCCCCGCCCGTGGGGCCAACGTCCTGACTTTC.

This clonotype was recorded at least ten times. One end of the junction varies from germline; a read error may be responsible. The gene calls are TRBV7-2 and TRBJ1-1, with 7 bases that match TRBD1. Germline assignment: CDR1 SGHTA and CDR2 FQGNSA. The CDR3 is 15 amino acids. The CDR3 bases are TGTGCCAGCAGCCCCCGGACAGGTCACGACACTAAAGCTTTCTTT. This encodes CASSPRTGHDTKAFF.

This clonotype was counted ten times or more. V usage is TRBV7-2 and J usage is TRBJ2-7; tentative D call: TRBD2 (5 bases). V lost 4 bases, J lost 3 bases, and 13 bases lay in between. Germline V gene data show CDR1 as SGHTA and CDR2 as FQGNSA. The CDR3 is made up of 14 amino acids. The CDR3 DNA sequence: TGTGCCAGCAGCTCATCGGGAATATACTACGAGCAGTACTTC. Protein: CASSSSGIYYEQYF.

In its sample, this clonotype was seen many times. J is TRBJ2-1 and V is TRBV27; 7 bases are shared with TRBD1. Trimming cost V 6 bases and J 6 bases; bases outside gene matches: 5. The CDR3 loop spans 13 amino acids. Germline V gives CDR1 MNHEY, CDR2 SMNVEV (reference sequence). The CDR3 DNA reads TGTGCCAGCAGACCGACAGGGAGCAATGAGCAGTTCTTC. Translation gives CASRPTGSNEQFF.

Regarding this clonotype: A much larger clone differs by one base, so this may be a read error. The chain employs TRBV12-3 or TRBV12-4 and TRBJ2-7, with 9 bases fitting TRBD2. This CDR3 has 14 amino acids. CDR3 sequence: CASRLAGAGNEQYF. As DNA, the CDR3 is TGTGCCAGCAGGTTAGCGGGAGCGGGGAATGAGCAGTACTTC.

The table lists this clonotype with many counts. The DNA of the CDR3 is TGTGCCAGCAGTTTGGAATACTACAATGAGCAGTTCTTC. Amino acids: CASSLEYYNEQFF. J is TRBJ2-1 and V is TRBV28, with no clear D. The CDR3 is 13 residues long. V was pared by 3 bases and J by 3 bases, with 6 bases between. Germline V lookup: CDR1 MDHEN, CDR2 SYDVKM. Based on the CDR3 plus reference TRBV28 and TRBJ2-1, the full variable domain is DVKVTQSSRYLVKRTGEKVFLECVQDMDHENMFWYRQDPGLGLRLIYFSYDVKMKEKGDIPEGYSVSREKKERFSLILESASTNQTSMYLCASSLEYYNEQFFGPGTRLTVL.

About this clonotype: A much more abundant neighbour one base away suggests this may be a read error. This sequence joins TRBV29-1 and TRBJ2-1; a possible D gene is TRBD1 (6 bases). Trimming took 0 bases from V and 6 from J, leaving 12 bases between them. This CDR3 contains 14 residues. Germline V gene data show CDR1 as SQVTM and CDR2 as ANQGSEA. CDR3 nucleotide sequence: TGCAGCGTTGAAGATCTACAGGGTGTCAATGAGCAGTTCTTC. Residues: CSVEDLQGVNEQFF.

Turning to this clonotype: Just one base apart from a much larger clone, this may be a read error. The chain joins TRBV4-1 to TRBJ1-6; 7 bases match TRBD1. Unmatched junction bases numbered 3, after V lost 0 bases and J lost 7 bases. The CDR3 loop spans 15 amino acids. Germline CDR1 MGHRA, CDR2 YSYEKL. This CDR3 is CASSQDETGNSPLHF. CDR3 DNA: TGCGCCAGCAGCCAAGATGAGACAGGGAATTCACCCCTCCACTTT.

A note on this clonotype: Since a much larger clone is just one base distant, this may be a read error. The rearrangement joins TRBV28 to TRBJ2-3; 9 nucleotides agree with TRBD2. V was clipped by 6 bases and J by 5 bases; unmatched bases: 15. Germline V CDR1 and CDR2: MDHEN, SYDVKM. The CDR3 consists of 17 residues. DNA for the CDR3: TGTGCCAGCAGAACCAAAGGTCTTAGCGGGAGCCTAGATACGCAGTATTTT. It encodes CASRTKGLSGSLDTQYF.

In regard to this clonotype: The CDR3 does not close with the conserved phenylalanine or tryptophan, likely indicating a read error. V gene TRBV2 combines with J gene TRBJ2-4; no clear D gene. The CDR3 is 15 residues long. In germline, CDR1 is SNHLY, CDR2 FYNNEI. Trimming pared 2 bases from V and 0 bases from J, leaving 8 bases between. For the CDR3, the DNA is TGTGCCAGCAGTGAACGGCGATTAGCCAAAAACATTCAGTACCTC. Amino acids: CASSERRLAKNIQYL.

This sequence joins TRBV12-3 or TRBV12-4 and TRBJ2-1; no clear D. Trimming cost V 3 bases and J 5 bases, with 14 bases left between them. There are 15 residues in the CDR3. CDR3 DNA: TGTGCCAGCAGTTTTTCGCTAGGCTCAAACAATGAGCAGTTCTTC. The encoded protein is CASSFSLGSNNEQFF.

Comments on this clonotype: It may be a read error: a sequence one base away is much more abundant. The chain uses TRBV4-1 and TRBJ1-6, with 7 bases fitting TRBD1. The CDR3 loop spans 15 amino acids. The germline CDR1 and CDR2 sequences are MGHRA and YSYEKL. The CDR3 DNA is TGCGCCAGCAGCCAAGAAGGGGGCTATAATTCACCCCTCAACTTT. Translating gives CASSQEGGYNSPLNF.

This clonotype was picked up many times. The chain recombines TRBV6-1 with TRBJ2-1, with a tentative D call TRBD2 (6 bases). Trimming took off 6 bases at V and 4 bases at J, with 19 bases between the two ends. The CDR3 runs 16 residues. The germline gives CDR1 MNHNS, CDR2 SASEGT. The CDR3: CASSDTAGTGYNEQFF. CDR3 DNA: TGTGCCAGCAGCGATACAGCGGGTACGGGGTACAATGAGCAGTTCTTC.